One and the same sample provided the 27 T cell receptor beta chains below, sequenced in a study of blood T cell repertoires in COVID-19. The repertoire was sequenced with immunoSEQ multiplex PCR; TCRdb's copy has only in-frame clones and lacks some. The sample includes about 330,000 clones, around 87% seen only once; the top ten take about 5.4%. Sequenced: PBMCs or T cells enriched from blood (not recorded which). The receptors here all came from a woman between 25 and 40 years old who had recovered from COVID-19.

The V call is TRBV7-3, the J call TRBJ2-2, with 11 bases that match TRBD2. Germline CDR1 SGHTA, CDR2 FQGTGA. J was trimmed by 1 base and V by 0 bases; bases with no gene match: 10. The CDR3 totals 20 residues. This CDR3 reads CASSLTLVAGGPRNTGELFF. CDR3 coding DNA: TGTGCCAGCAGCTTAACTTTGGTAGCGGGGGGGCCTAGGAACACCGGGGAGCTGTTTTTT.

V gene TRBV28 combines with J gene TRBJ1-5; D not resolved. This CDR3 has 13 amino acids. V was trimmed by 6 bases and J by 5 bases, leaving 11 bases between them. Germline assignment: CDR1 MDHEN and CDR2 SYDVKM. CDR3 in amino acids: CASRPPGYQPQHF. CDR3 DNA sequence: TGTGCCAGCAGACCACCCGGGTATCAGCCCCAGCATTTT.

CDR3 sequence reads: CASSRLAGGYTQYF. CDR3 in DNA: TGTGCCAGCAGTCGACTAGCGGGGGGATATACGCAGTATTTT. The rearrangement uses TRBV6-5 and TRBJ2-3; 13 bases align to TRBD2. The germline gives CDR1 MNHEY, CDR2 SVGAGI. The CDR3 totals 14 residues. V lost 5 bases and J lost 7; bases outside the gene matches: 3.

This clone was seen a single time. The chain uses TRBV7-2 and TRBJ2-2, with a possible D match to TRBD2 (6 bases). CDR1 and CDR2 (germline): SGHTA, FQGNSA. Trimming left V 2 bases short and J 6 bases short, with 16 bases between. CDR3 length equals 16 residues. CDR3 loop: CASSLPGSLNSGELFF. In nucleotides, the CDR3 is TGTGCCAGCAGCTTACCCGGGAGTTTAAATTCCGGGGAGCTGTTTTTT.

This clone was counted between two and nine times. The chain links TRBV27 to TRBJ2-2, with D perhaps TRBD2 (7 bases). The CDR3 sequence is 17 residues long. Germline V lookup: CDR1 MNHEY, CDR2 SMNVEV (reference sequence). Trimming left V 8 bases short and J 4 bases short, with 23 bases between. The DNA of the CDR3 is TGTGCCAGCGGCGAACTACTGGGGGGGGCGGGCACCGGGGAGCTGTTTTTT. Protein sequence: CASGELLGGAGTGELFF.

The chain employs TRBV5-8 and TRBJ1-4; tentatively, D is TRBD1 (5 bases). Germline V gene sequence: CDR1 SGHTS, CDR2 YDEGEE. The V gene lost 4 bases and the J gene lost 7 bases, with 17 bases spanning the gap. The CDR3 is 15 residues long. CDR3 loop: CASSRAQGGSEKLFF. CDR3 nucleotide sequence: TGTGCCAGCAGCAGAGCGCAGGGAGGAAGTGAAAAACTGTTTTTT. Looking up the rest from reference TRBV5-8 and TRBJ1-4 gives the full variable domain: EAGVTQSPTHLIKTRGQQATLRCSPISGHTSVYWYQQALGLGLQFLLWYDEGEERNRGNFPPRFSGRQFPNYSSELNVNALELEDSALYLCASSRAQGGSEKLFFGSGTQLSVL.

The chain joins TRBV29-1 to TRBJ2-7; D may be TRBD1 (6 bases). CDR1 is SQVTM and CDR2 is ANQGSEA in the germline V gene. The CDR3 has 14 residues. Trimming shortened V by 4 bases and J by 7 bases, and 20 bases separated the two germline ends. The CDR3 here is CSVGIRRGSYEQYF. The CDR3 nucleotides read TGCAGCGTTGGTATCCGCAGGGGAAGTTATGAGCAGTACTTC.

The chain joins TRBV24-1 to TRBJ2-5; tentatively, D is TRBD2 (5 bases). This CDR3 spans 15 amino acids. CDR1 KGHDR and CDR2 SFDVKD come from the germline V gene. The V gene lost 4 bases and the J gene lost 2 bases, with 13 bases spanning the gap. The CDR3 bases are TGTGCCACCAGTGAAGTAGGGTCGGGGCAAGAGACCCAGTACTTC. This sequence encodes CATSEVGSGQETQYF.

The rearrangement joins TRBV7-3 to TRBJ2-5; TRBD2 is a possible D gene (6 bases). The CDR3 runs to 15 residues. V was trimmed by 0 bases and J by 0 bases, leaving 8 bases between them. The germline V gene has CDR1 SGHTA and CDR2 FQGTGA. CDR3 residues: CASSLTGTYQETQYF. In nucleotides, the CDR3 is TGTGCCAGCAGCTTAACGGGGACTTACCAAGAGACCCAGTACTTC.

The V call is TRBV5-1, the J call TRBJ2-2; 10 bases match TRBD1. Per germline, CDR1 SGHRS and CDR2 YFSETQ. Trimming at V came to 6 bases and at J to 4 bases, leaving 9 bases not matched to a gene. CDR3 size: 16 residues. The CDR3 here is CASTPRDRGFTGELFF. In nucleotides, the CDR3 is TGCGCCAGCACCCCACGGGACAGGGGTTTCACCGGGGAGCTGTTTTTT.

The rearrangement uses TRBV19 and TRBJ2-7, with D tentatively TRBD2 (7 bases). The V end lost 8 bases, the J end lost 0 bases, and 26 bases lay between the germline ends. Per the germline V gene, CDR1 is LNHDA and CDR2 is SQIVND (reference sequence). The CDR3 has 18 residues. This chain's CDR3 is CASGRGGGGPQSSYEQYF. The CDR3 DNA follows: TGTGCCAGTGGCCGCGGAGGCGGGGGCCCCCAAAGCTCCTACGAGCAGTACTTC.

This sequence joins TRBV7-2 and TRBJ2-7; D uncertain. CDR1 is SGHTA and CDR2 is FQGNSA in the germline V gene. The CDR3 extends over 11 amino acids. V was shortened by 5 bases and J by 5 bases, with 7 bases between the two germline ends. The chain's CDR3 is CASSLVHEQYF. CDR3 bases: TGTGCCAGCAGCCTCGTTCACGAGCAGTACTTC. The full variable domain, in which reference TRBV7-2 and TRBJ2-7 provide the parts outside the CDR3, is GAGVSQSPSNKVTEKGKDVELRCDPISGHTALYWYRQSLGQGLEFLIYFQGNSAPDKSGLPSDRFSAERTGGSVSTLTIQRTQQEDSAVYLCASSLVHEQYFGPGTRLTVT.

V gene TRBV27 combines with J gene TRBJ1-5, with D perhaps TRBD1 (5 bases). Trimming removed 1 base at V and 7 bases at J, with 11 bases between. This CDR3 has 14 residues. Germline V CDR1 and CDR2: MNHEY, SMNVEV (reference sequence). CDR3 bases: TGTGCCAGCAGTTTATGGGCAGGGCGGCAGCCCCAGCATTTT. It specifies CASSLWAGRQPQHF.

V gene TRBV5-1 combines with J gene TRBJ2-7; D unclear. With 0 bases removed from V and 4 bases from J, the gap between germline ends came to 11 bases. The germline V gene has CDR1 SGHRS and CDR2 YFSETQ. This CDR3 region has 14 residues. In nucleotides, the CDR3 is TGCGCCAGCAGCTTGGCCGGCGCGGCGTACGAGCAGTACTTC. Its protein is CASSLAGAAYEQYF.

The V gene is TRBV18, the J gene TRBJ2-3; 14 nucleotides match TRBD2. This CDR3 comprises 16 residues. V shed 6 bases and J 6 bases; nucleotides not matched to a gene: 8. Germline V gives CDR1 KGHSH, CDR2 LQKENI. This CDR3 is CASSSRLAGGQDTQYF. CDR3 nucleotide sequence: TGTGCCAGCTCGTCTCGACTAGCGGGGGGGCAGGATACGCAGTATTTT.

The rearrangement uses TRBV6-2 or TRBV6-3 and TRBJ1-1; possible D gene TRBD1, 5 bases. The V and J ends lost 0 bases and 4 bases respectively, with 12 bases between them. Germline lookup yields CDR1 MNHEY and CDR2 SVGEGT. The CDR3 contains 15 residues. The CDR3 sequence: CASSYSVGGATEAFF. DNA for the CDR3: TGTGCCAGCAGTTACTCTGTCGGGGGTGCCACTGAAGCTTTCTTT.

V and J are TRBV10-2 and TRBJ2-1; no clear D. The CDR3 totals 14 residues. V gave up 1 base and J gave up 4 bases, with 8 bases separating them. The V gene's germline CDR1 is WSHSY and CDR2 SAAADI. The CDR3 nucleotides read TGCGCCAGCAGTGAGTGGCTAGAATACAATGAGCAGTTCTTC. It is translated as CASSEWLEYNEQFF.

The chain recombines TRBV29-1 with TRBJ1-5, with 8 bases fitting TRBD1. V dropped 4 bases and J dropped 7; count of bases not matched to a gene: 6. Germline CDR1 is SQVTM and CDR2 is ANQGSEA. The length of the CDR3 is 13 residues. CDR3 bases: TGCAGCGTTGCAGGGGGCATGGAGCAGCCCCAGCATTTT. It codes for CSVAGGMEQPQHF. The entire variable domain, with the rest obtained from reference TRBV29-1 and TRBJ1-5, is as follows: SAVISQKPSRDICQRGTSLTIQCQVDSQVTMMFWYRQQPGQSLTLIATANQGSEATYESGFVIDKFPISRPNLTFSTLTVSNMSPEDSSIYLCSVAGGMEQPQHFGDGTRLSIL.

The chain uses TRBV6-5 and TRBJ2-1, with D possibly being TRBD2 (6 bases). The CDR3 is made up of 13 amino acids. With 6 bases removed from V and 6 bases from J, the gap between germline ends came to 12 bases. CDR1 MNHEY and CDR2 SVGAGI come from the germline V gene. Here the CDR3 DNA reads TGTGCCAGCAGACGGGACTTACTCAATGAGCAGTTCTTC. This codes for CASRRDLLNEQFF.

At least ten counts were recorded for this clone. The rearrangement links TRBV13 to TRBJ1-1; 7 positions match TRBD1. Germline lookup yields CDR1 PRHDT and CDR2 FYEKMQ (reference sequence). The CDR3 is made up of 15 amino acids. Trimming cost V 5 bases and J 8 bases; bases outside gene matches: 14. CDR3 residues: CASSPRDRPIREAFF. CDR3 sequence (DNA): TGTGCCAGCAGCCCGAGGGACAGACCGATTCGGGAAGCTTTCTTT.

V is TRBV6-9 and J is TRBJ1-1; 8 bases match TRBD1. Germline CDR1 is MNHGY and CDR2 is SVAAGI. J was trimmed by 3 bases and V by 2 bases; bases with no gene match: 8. The CDR3 contains 16 residues. The CDR3 DNA follows: TGTGCCAGCAGTTATCCTCCAGGGGGCGCGTACACTGAAGCTTTCTTT. As protein: CASSYPPGGAYTEAFF.

V usage is TRBV9 and J usage is TRBJ2-1, with a weak D call TRBD2 (5 bases). Looked up from germline, CDR1 is SGDLS and CDR2 is YYNGEE. The CDR3 is 15 amino acids. V shed 1 base and J shed 4 bases, with 12 bases lying between them. The CDR3: CASSVQSGQYNEQFF. CDR3 nucleotide sequence: TGTGCCAGCAGCGTACAGAGCGGCCAATACAATGAGCAGTTCTTC.

V gene TRBV6-5 combines with J gene TRBJ1-2; the D gene is possibly TRBD1 (5 bases). The germline V gene encodes CDR1 MNHEY and CDR2 SVGAGI. The V end was cut by 4 bases, the J end by 2 bases, with 14 bases between. The length of the CDR3 is 15 residues. CDR3 sequence reads: CASSSYFGANYGYTF. CDR3 nucleotide sequence: TGTGCCAGCAGTTCCTATTTTGGGGCGAACTATGGCTACACCTTC.

This clone was counted many times. This chain connects TRBV11-2 to TRBJ2-7, with D perhaps TRBD2 (5 bases). CDR1 and CDR2 (germline): SGHAT, FQNNGV. With 4 bases removed from V and 5 bases from J, the gap between germline ends came to 6 bases. CDR3 length: 11 residues. In DNA, the CDR3 is TGTGCCAGCAGCTCGACTAACGAGCAGTACTTC. Translated, it gives CASSSTNEQYF.

This clone was detected once. The chain recombines TRBV12-3 or TRBV12-4 with TRBJ2-5; D may be TRBD2 (6 bases). With 4 bases removed from V and 2 bases from J, the gap between germline ends came to 8 bases. CDR3 length: 13 amino acids. Here the CDR3 reads CASSWGTQETQYF. The CDR3 DNA reads as TGTGCCAGCAGTTGGGGGACTCAAGAGACCCAGTACTTC.

The J gene is TRBJ2-4, the V gene TRBV5-6; the D gene is possibly TRBD1 (6 bases). Germline V CDR1 and CDR2: SGHDT, YYEEEE. The CDR3 extends over 16 amino acids. V was clipped by 3 bases and J by 3 bases, with 16 bases between them. The CDR3 loop reads CASSWTAGEYKNIQYF. The CDR3 DNA reads as TGTGCCAGCAGCTGGACAGCCGGGGAGTACAAAAACATTCAGTACTTC.

This clone was seen a single time. The chain employs TRBV6-1 and TRBJ1-2; D gene ambiguous. The V gene's germline CDR1 is MNHNS and CDR2 SASEGT. Trimming cost V 4 bases and J 0 bases, with 15 bases left between them. The CDR3 runs 16 residues. CDR3 nucleotide sequence: TGTGCCAGCAGTGCCTATCTCGGTTTCTCTAACTATGGCTACACCTTC. Its translation: CASSAYLGFSNYGYTF.